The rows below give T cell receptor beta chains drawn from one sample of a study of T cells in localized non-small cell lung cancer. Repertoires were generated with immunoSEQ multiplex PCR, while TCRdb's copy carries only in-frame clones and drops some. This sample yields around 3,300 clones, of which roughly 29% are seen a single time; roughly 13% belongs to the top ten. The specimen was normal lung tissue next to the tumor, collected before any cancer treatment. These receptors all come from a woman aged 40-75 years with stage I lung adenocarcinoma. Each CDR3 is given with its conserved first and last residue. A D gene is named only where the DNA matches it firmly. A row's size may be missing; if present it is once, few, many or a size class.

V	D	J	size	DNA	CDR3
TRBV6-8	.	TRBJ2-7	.	TGTGCCAGCAGTTATCTAGGAAGACGCGAGCAGTACTTC	CASSYLGRREQYF
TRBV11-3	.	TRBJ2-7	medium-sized	TGTGCCAGCAGGCGTGCCGGGAGTAGGAGGGACTACGAGCAGTACTTC	CASRRAGSRRDYEQYF
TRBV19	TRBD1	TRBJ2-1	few	TGTGCCAGCCAGGACAGGGGCAGGGGTGAGCAGTTCTTC	CASQDRGRGEQFF
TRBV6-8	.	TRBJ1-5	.	TGTGCCAGCAGTCGGGGGACTTATCAGCCCCAGCATTTT	CASSRGTYQPQHF
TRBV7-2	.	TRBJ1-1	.	TGTGCCAGCAGCCTAACGCCCCCCACTGAAGCTTTCTTT	CASSLTPPTEAFF
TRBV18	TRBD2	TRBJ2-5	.	TGTGCCAGCTCACCGCGGGACATCCTAGCGGGAGGATCGCGGGAGACCCAGTACTTC	CASSPRDILAGGSRETQYF
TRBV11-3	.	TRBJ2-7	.	TGTGCCAGCAGCGCCTACGGATCGAGCTCCTACGAGCAGTACTTC	CASSAYGSSSYEQYF
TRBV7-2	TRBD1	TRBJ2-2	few	TGTGCCAGCAGCCCCGGGACAGGGTACACCGGGGAGCTGTTTTTT	CASSPGTGYTGELFF
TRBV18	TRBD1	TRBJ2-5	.	TGTGCCAGCTCACCCCCCGGACAGGGTTGGAAGGAGACCCAGTACTTC	CASSPPGQGWKETQYF
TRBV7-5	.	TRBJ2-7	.	TGTGCCAGCAGCTCGGGACTAGCGGGAAACTACGAGCAGTACTTC	CASSSGLAGNYEQYF
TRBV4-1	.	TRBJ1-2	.	TGCGCCAGCAGCCAAGACCCGGAGGCTAGTTATGGCTACACCTTC	CASSQDPEASYGYTF
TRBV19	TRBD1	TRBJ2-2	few	TGTGCCAGCAGATGGACAGGTGGGACCGGGGAGCTGTTTTTT	CASRWTGGTGELFF
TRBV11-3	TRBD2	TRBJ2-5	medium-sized	TGTGCCAGCAGCTCCGGGACTAGCGGAGCGTACCAAGAGACCCAGTACTTC	CASSSGTSGAYQETQYF
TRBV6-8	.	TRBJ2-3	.	TGTGCCAGCAGTTACCGGACGGGATCTCGAGATACGCAGTATTTT	CASSYRTGSRDTQYF
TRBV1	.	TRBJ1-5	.	TGCGCCAGCAGCCAAGATATGGAAGGAGGCAATCAGCCCCAGCATTTT	CASSQDMEGGNQPQHF
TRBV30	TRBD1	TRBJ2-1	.	TGTGCCTGGAGCCGACGGGGACAGGGGGCCAATGAGCAGTTCTTC	CAWSRRGQGANEQFF
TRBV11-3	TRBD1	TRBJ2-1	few	TGTGCCAGCAGCGACAGGGTTTCCTACAATGAGCAGTTCTTC	CASSDRVSYNEQFF